This passage covers 24 T cell receptor beta chains from one sample sequenced in a study of beta chain features in type 1 diabetes. Broader study findings: There was a moderate but significant shortening of TCRB CDR3s in all four CD4+ subsets of Type 1 diabetes patients.

Their antigen targets remain unknown. Expressed TCRB transcripts got sequenced, as all isolated RNA was reverse transcribed. The repertoire was sequenced with immunoSEQ multiplex PCR; TCRdb's copy has only in-frame clones and lacks some. This sample yields 150,000 or so clones, of which roughly 8% are seen a single time; more than 0.5% belongs to the top ten. Sequencing was done on a sample of central memory CD4+ T cells from blood. These receptor sequences come from a woman aged 18-29 years with type 1 diabetes.

V gene TRBV5-4 combines with J gene TRBJ2-1, with a tentative D call TRBD1 (6 bases). Trimming removed 0 bases from V and 4 bases from J, with 17 bases in between. Germline V gene sequence: CDR1 SGHNT, CDR2 YYREEE (reference sequence). This CDR3 contains 17 residues. The CDR3, as DNA: TGTGCCAGCAGCTTGGATCTGGGGGCAGGGCGATACAATGAGCAGTTCTTC. Protein product: CASSLDLGAGRYNEQFF.

The table lists this clone with a few counts. The chain has TRBV4-3 and TRBJ2-3; 7 bases align to TRBD2. The CDR3 loop spans 14 amino acids. J gave up 3 bases and V 3 bases, and 3 bases lay outside the gene matches. Germline CDR1 LGHNA, CDR2 YSLEER. The CDR3 DNA reads as TGCGCCAGCAGCCACGGGACTATAACAGATACGCAGTATTTT. Encoded protein: CASSHGTITDTQYF.

This clone was seen at least ten times. V is TRBV4-1 and J is TRBJ1-2; TRBD1 might be the D (5 bases). Germline values: CDR1 MGHRA, CDR2 YSYEKL. The CDR3 is 14 amino acids. With 10 bases removed from V and 0 bases from J, the gap between germline ends came to 15 bases. Here the CDR3 DNA reads TGCGCCACTTCCTCGACAGCAGCTAACTATGGCTACACCTTC. Protein product: CATSSTAANYGYTF.

This clone was recorded a few times. The chain carries TRBV30 and TRBJ2-3; 10 bases are shared with TRBD2. Unmatched junction bases numbered 10, after V lost 1 base and J lost 6 bases. Looked up from germline, CDR1 is GTSNPN and CDR2 is SVGIG (reference sequence). The length of the CDR3 is 16 residues. CDR3 amino acids: CAWSAKRLAGADTQYF. CDR3 nucleotides: TGTGCCTGGAGTGCAAAGCGTCTAGCGGGAGCTGATACGCAGTATTTT.

The table lists this clone with a few counts. The J gene is TRBJ2-1, the V gene TRBV23-1; TRBD1 matches 10 bases. TRBV23-1 falls under the ORF class, with uncertain function. With V trimmed by 10 bases and J by 7 bases, 22 bases remained unmatched. The CDR3 totals 18 residues. CDR3 sequence: CATDSGTGDGSVHNEQFF. CDR3 sequence (DNA): TGCGCCACCGATTCCGGGACAGGGGATGGATCGGTCCATAATGAGCAGTTCTTC.

The chain recombines TRBV5-6 with TRBJ2-3, with 10 positions matching TRBD2. V shed 4 bases and J 1 base; nucleotides not matched to a gene: 3. Looked up from germline, CDR1 is SGHDT and CDR2 is YYEEEE. The CDR3 is made up of 15 amino acids. CDR3 sequence reads: CASSHTSGGTDTQYF. CDR3 bases: TGTGCCAGCAGCCATACTAGCGGGGGCACAGATACGCAGTATTTT.

The table lists this clone with a few counts. In nucleotides, the CDR3 is TGTGCCAGCAGGTTTAAGGGGACAGTTGATGGCTACACCTTC. Encoded protein: CASRFKGTVDGYTF. The chain couples TRBV28 to TRBJ1-2, with 7 bases lining up with TRBD1. The germline gives CDR1 MDHEN, CDR2 SYDVKM. V shed 6 bases and J 6 bases; nucleotides not matched to a gene: 10. The CDR3 totals 14 residues.

The chain couples TRBV13 to TRBJ2-6, with 8 bases that match TRBD1. Germline CDR1 is PRHDT and CDR2 is FYEKMQ (reference sequence). The CDR3 contains 17 residues. V was pared by 5 bases and J by 2 bases, with 8 bases of the junction left unmatched. CDR3 in DNA: TGTGCCAGCAGCAGTGGACAGGGATTAACTGGGGCCAACGTCCTGACTTTC. Translation gives CASSSGQGLTGANVLTF.

This clone was counted between two and nine times. J is TRBJ2-5 and V is TRBV7-2, with 8 bases matching TRBD1. With V trimmed by 5 bases and J by 5 bases, 10 bases remained unmatched. The CDR3 has 15 residues. The germline gives CDR1 SGHTA, CDR2 FQGNSA. CDR3 amino acids: CASSLWTGRQETQYF. The DNA for the CDR3 is TGTGCCAGCAGCCTATGGACAGGGCGGCAGGAGACCCAGTACTTC.

The rearrangement joins TRBV10-3 to TRBJ2-5; D call uncertain. The CDR3 sequence is 11 residues long. With 6 bases removed from V and 1 base from J, the gap between germline ends came to 3 bases. Germline values: CDR1 ENHRY, CDR2 SYGVKD. The CDR3 nucleotides are TGTGCCATCAGGGCCCAAGAGACCCAGTACTTC. This translates into CAIRAQETQYF.

There are a few counts of this clone. The chain combines TRBV28 with TRBJ2-1, with 7 nucleotides matching TRBD1. Trimming at V came to 3 bases and at J to 7 bases, leaving 3 bases not matched to a gene. Germline lookup yields CDR1 MDHEN and CDR2 SYDVKM. This CDR3 spans 13 amino acids. CDR3: CASSLGQRNEQFF. The CDR3 coding sequence is TGTGCCAGCAGTTTGGGACAGAGGAATGAGCAGTTCTTC.

This clone was seen a few times. The chain has TRBV11-3 and TRBJ2-1; no reliable D call. The CDR3 sequence is 14 residues long. The V gene lost 4 bases and the J gene lost 7 bases, with 14 bases spanning the gap. Looked up from germline, CDR1 is SGHNT and CDR2 is YENEEA. Written as DNA, the CDR3 is TGTGCCAGCAGCTCCTGGGCCTCTCCTAATGAGCAGTTCTTC. Encoded protein: CASSSWASPNEQFF.

The CDR3 sequence: CASSPDRVGSPLHF. DNA of the CDR3: TGTGCCAGCAGTCCTGACAGGGTGGGGTCACCCCTCCACTTT. The chain carries TRBV7-2 and TRBJ1-6, with TRBD1 matching over 7 bases. Unmatched junction bases numbered 9, after V lost 6 bases and J lost 10 bases. Germline CDR1 SGHTA, CDR2 FQGNSA. The CDR3 extends over 14 amino acids. Looking up the rest from reference TRBV7-2 and TRBJ1-6 gives the full variable domain: GAGVSQSPSNKVTEKGKDVELRCDPISGHTALYWYRQSLGQGLEFLIYFQGNSAPDKSGLPSDRFSAERTGGSVSTLTIQRTQQEDSAVYLCASSPDRVGSPLHFGNGTRLTVT.

This clone was observed a few times. CDR3 region: CASSPERGEQYF. The DNA for the CDR3 is TGTGCCAGCAGCCCGGAGCGGGGCGAGCAGTACTTC. The chain recombines TRBV9 with TRBJ2-7; TRBD2 matches 7 bases. Germline CDR1 reads SGDLS; CDR2 reads YYNGEE. The J segment lost 6 bases and the V segment lost 4 bases, leaving 4 bases of the junction unmatched. This CDR3 spans 12 amino acids.

The rearrangement links TRBV5-1 to TRBJ1-2, with 7 bases lining up with TRBD1. This CDR3 region has 14 residues. The V gene's germline CDR1 is SGHRS and CDR2 YFSETQ. V dropped 3 bases and J dropped 3; count of bases not matched to a gene: 5. Written as DNA, the CDR3 is TGCGCCAGCAGCTATGGGACAGTCGACTATGGCTACACCTTC. It is translated as CASSYGTVDYGYTF.

V gene TRBV5-1 combines with J gene TRBJ2-3; 10 bases are shared with TRBD2. J was trimmed by 6 bases and V by 0 bases; bases with no gene match: 10. The CDR3 totals 17 residues. The germline gives CDR1 SGHRS, CDR2 YFSETQ. The CDR3 region is CASSLAARAGGLDTQYF. The CDR3 nucleotides are TGCGCCAGCAGCTTGGCCGCCAGAGCGGGGGGGTTGGATACGCAGTATTTT.

This clone has just a few counts. The genes are TRBV10-2 and TRBJ2-3; D is ambiguous. CDR3 length: 13 residues. Germline V gives CDR1 WSHSY, CDR2 SAAADI. V lost 7 bases and J lost 2, with 10 bases in between. The CDR3 loop reads CASISSTTDTQYF. The DNA for the CDR3 is TGCGCCAGCATATCCAGTACCACAGATACGCAGTATTTT.

The chain links TRBV19 to TRBJ2-2, with 9 bases that match TRBD2. From germline, CDR1 is LNHDA and CDR2 SQIVND (reference sequence). After removal of 4 bases from V and 4 bases from J, the junction contained 7 bases not matched to a gene. This CDR3 spans 16 amino acids. CDR3 sequence reads: CASSTVAGVPTGELFF. CDR3 DNA: TGTGCCAGTAGTACCGTAGCGGGAGTCCCCACCGGGGAGCTGTTTTTT.

This clone was seen more than once but under ten times. The chain employs TRBV5-1 and TRBJ2-1, with 8 bases aligning to TRBD1. This CDR3 has 16 residues. V lost 2 bases and J lost 4; bases outside the gene matches: 8. Germline V gives CDR1 SGHRS, CDR2 YFSETQ. CDR3 coding DNA: TGCGCCAGCAGCTTTCTCCAGGGGGCGGCATACAATGAGCAGTTCTTC. Protein product: CASSFLQGAAYNEQFF.

This sequence joins TRBV4-1 and TRBJ1-2, with D perhaps matching TRBD1 (6 bases). The V gene's germline CDR1 is MGHRA and CDR2 YSYEKL. With 0 bases removed from V and 9 bases from J, the gap between germline ends came to 11 bases. The CDR3 contains 13 residues. The CDR3 loop reads CASSQDKGVRYTF. Written as DNA, the CDR3 is TGCGCCAGCAGCCAAGATAAGGGGGTACGCTACACCTTC.

The chain joins TRBV23-1 to TRBJ2-7, with 7 bases aligning to TRBD2. TRBV23-1 is filed as an ORF, its function uncertain. The V segment lost 5 bases and the J segment 0 bases; nucleotides outside the gene matches: 7. This CDR3 is 15 amino acids long. The CDR3, as DNA: TGCGCCAGCAGTGGGGGGGAATTGAACTCCTACGAGCAGTACTTC. It codes for CASSGGELNSYEQYF.

The chain links TRBV11-2 to TRBJ2-1; 15 bases match TRBD2. Unmatched junction bases numbered 5, after V lost 2 bases and J lost 3 bases. The CDR3 sequence is 18 residues long. Germline V lookup: CDR1 SGHAT, CDR2 FQNNGV. CDR3: CASSLIGTSGGIYNEQFF. CDR3 sequence (DNA): TGTGCCAGCAGCTTAATTGGGACTAGCGGGGGGATCTACAATGAGCAGTTCTTC. The whole variable domain, remainder taken from reference TRBV11-2 and TRBJ2-1, is EAGVAQSPRYKIIEKRQSVAFWCNPISGHATLYWYQQILGQGPKLLIQFQNNGVVDDSQLPKDRFSAERLKGVDSTLKIQPAKLEDSAVYLCASSLIGTSGGIYNEQFFGPGTRLTVL.

The chain uses TRBV4-3 and TRBJ2-7; no definite D call. The CDR3 length is 17 residues. CDR1 and CDR2 from the germline V gene are LGHNA and YSLEER. V gave up 0 bases and J gave up 4 bases, with 19 bases separating them. DNA for the CDR3: TGCGCCAGCAGCCAAGAGAACGACTTTAGGCAGCCTTACGAGCAGTACTTC. Translating gives CASSQENDFRQPYEQYF.

This clone was observed a few times. V and J are TRBV30 and TRBJ1-5; the D gene is possibly TRBD1 (5 bases). The CDR3 runs 13 residues. Trimming took 4 bases from V and 4 from J, leaving 11 bases between them. Per the germline V gene, CDR1 is GTSNPN and CDR2 is SVGIG (reference sequence). CDR3 sequence (DNA): TGTGCCTGGACCCCAGGACATAATCAGCCCCAGCATTTT. Its translation: CAWTPGHNQPQHF.